This passage covers 8 T cell receptor beta chains from one sample sequenced in a study of Ad26.COV2.S vaccination and SARS-CoV-2 variants (dated by TCRdb to the early 2020s). The treatment or condition label of this sample denotes: roughly 19 received Ad26.COV2.S at low or high dose, single or two shots; 5 received placebo; per-sample allocation not given. Repertoires of vaccine and placebo recipients were sequenced from samples collected on day 63 after the first injection. Receptor libraries were prepared by the immunoSEQ multiplex PCR assay. Sourced from immuneACCESS, this table was stored by TCRdb with only in-frame sequences that have V and J called. A share of the clones is absent; for the studies checked, an unresolved V gene accounts for under half, and the remainder has no known explanation. The sample table holds some 420,000 clones, of which more than 75% were seen once. In total, the top ten clones hold less than 4% of the sample.

The sample was peripheral blood, taken in a trial of Ad26.COV2.S vaccine versus placebo. These receptors came from a person between 18 and 60 years old who received the Ad26.COV2.S COVID-19 vaccine or a placebo.

The rearrangement joins TRBV15 to TRBJ2-7; D is undetermined. The CDR3 has 14 residues. V lost 0 bases to trimming and J lost 4 bases, with 10 bases between them. Per germline, CDR1 LNHNV and CDR2 YYDKDF (reference sequence). CDR3 protein: CATSREPGTYEQYF. CDR3 nucleotide sequence: TGTGCCACCAGCAGAGAACCGGGTACGTACGAGCAGTACTTC.

This clone has only one observation. The chain carries TRBV10-2 and TRBJ1-2, with no clear D. The CDR3 runs 12 residues. CDR1 is WSHSY and CDR2 is SAAADI in the germline V gene. Trimming stripped 2 bases from V and 3 bases from J, with 4 bases between. The CDR3 protein is CASSEGDYGYTF. Here the CDR3 DNA reads TGCGCCAGCAGTGAGGGTGACTATGGCTACACCTTC.

J is TRBJ2-5 and V is TRBV5-6, with D possibly matching TRBD2 (6 bases). Germline CDR1 reads SGHDT; CDR2 reads YYEEEE. V was trimmed by 2 bases and J by 4 bases, leaving 12 bases between them. This CDR3 spans 14 amino acids. The CDR3 sequence: CASSFGALAETQYF. The CDR3 coding sequence is TGTGCCAGCAGCTTTGGGGCACTAGCAGAGACCCAGTACTTC. The complete variable domain, with remaining parts taken from reference TRBV5-6 and TRBJ2-5, reads DAGVTQSPTHLIKTRGQQVTLRCSPKSGHDTVSWYQQALGQGPQFIFQYYEEEERQRGNFPDRFSGHQFPNYSSELNVNALLLGDSALYLCASSFGALAETQYFGPGTRLLVL.

This chain connects TRBV11-2 to TRBJ2-3, with 7 bases matching TRBD1. In germline, CDR1 is SGHAT, CDR2 FQNNGV. CDR3 size: 15 residues. J lost 1 base, V lost 5 bases, and 6 bases had no gene match. Here the CDR3 DNA reads TGTGCCAGCAGCCGATCGGACAGGCGCACAGATACGCAGTATTTT. Amino acids: CASSRSDRRTDTQYF.

The J gene is TRBJ2-1, the V gene TRBV7-3, with D perhaps being TRBD1 or TRBD2 (6 bases each). V was pared by 3 bases and J by 9 bases, with 18 bases between. The CDR3 covers 15 residues. The germline CDR1 and CDR2 sequences are SGHTA and FQGTGA. CDR3 DNA: TGTGCCAGCAGCTTGGAGGGGACACGGAATCTTGAGCAGTTCTTC. Translation gives CASSLEGTRNLEQFF.

The chain uses TRBV5-1 and TRBJ2-3; 8 nucleotides align to TRBD2. V lost 7 bases to trimming and J lost 5 bases; unmatched junction nucleotides: 12. Germline V CDR1 and CDR2: SGHRS, YFSETQ. The CDR3 consists of 15 residues. The CDR3 DNA reads as TGCGCCAGCTCCCCCAACGGGGGGGGCCTAGATACGCAGTATTTT. Amino acids: CASSPNGGGLDTQYF.

Only a few counts were recorded for this clone. The J gene is TRBJ1-4, the V gene TRBV7-9; TRBD1 is a possible D gene (5 bases). The germline V gene has CDR1 SEHNR and CDR2 FQNEAQ (reference sequence). Trimming shortened V by 2 bases and J by 8 bases, and 15 bases separated the two germline ends. There are 15 residues in the CDR3. CDR3 sequence (DNA): TGTGCCAGCAGCTTACAGGGTGCGAGCTTCGAAAAACTGTTTTTT. Translation gives CASSLQGASFEKLFF. The entire variable domain, with the rest obtained from reference TRBV7-9 and TRBJ1-4, is as follows: DTGVSQNPRHKITKRGQNVTFRCDPISEHNRLYWYRQTLGQGPEFLTYFQNEAQLEKSRLLSDRFSAERPKGSFSTLEIQRTEQGDSAMYLCASSLQGASFEKLFFGSGTQLSVL.

The gene calls are TRBV30 and TRBJ1-5, with TRBD1 as a possible D gene (6 bases). Germline CDR1 reads GTSNPN; CDR2 reads SVGIG (reference sequence). This CDR3 comprises 13 residues. V lost 3 bases and J lost 5, with 11 bases in between. CDR3 protein: CAWSLQGDQPQHF. The CDR3 region has the DNA TGTGCCTGGAGCCTACAGGGAGATCAGCCCCAGCATTTT.